This record concerns one T cell receptor beta chain sequence. The antigen is not known. This sample is drawn from a study of T-cell reconstitution after alpha-beta-depleted transplantation in children. The study, taken as a whole, reports: For some patients, TCRbeta diversity was high at day 60 because of recipient T cells and thymic progenitors that survived. Counts and diversity of T cells one year after transplant came mostly from newly produced T cells. Expanded graft clones, several hundred of them, were reportedly the source of alpha-beta T cells about two months after transplant.

The germline CDR1 and CDR2 sequences are LGHNA and YNFKEQ. Losses at the gene ends were 2 bases for V and 3 bases for J; bases not matched to a gene: 9. CDR3 size: 18 residues. Unique molecular identifiers featured in how the TCRbeta library was prepared. TCRdb itself ran the PCR reads through MiXCR, one entry per CDR3 protein. The sample has 500,000 to 750,000 distinct CDR3 sequences; roughly 13% are singletons. The TCR comes from a male patient aged 10 to 17 who had a stem cell transplant for acute myeloid leukemia, so the T cells may come from the graft donor. Here the sequenced sample was PBMCs, mostly from graft donor cells, taken 360 days after TCRalphabeta/CD19-depleted stem cell transplant. The chain recombines TRBV4-2 with TRBJ2-1, with 11 bases identical to TRBD2. CDR3 DNA sequence: TGTGCCAGCAGCCAAATTGAAAAGGGACTAGCGGACTACAATGAGCAGTTCTTC. Translation: CASSQIEKGLADYNEQFF.